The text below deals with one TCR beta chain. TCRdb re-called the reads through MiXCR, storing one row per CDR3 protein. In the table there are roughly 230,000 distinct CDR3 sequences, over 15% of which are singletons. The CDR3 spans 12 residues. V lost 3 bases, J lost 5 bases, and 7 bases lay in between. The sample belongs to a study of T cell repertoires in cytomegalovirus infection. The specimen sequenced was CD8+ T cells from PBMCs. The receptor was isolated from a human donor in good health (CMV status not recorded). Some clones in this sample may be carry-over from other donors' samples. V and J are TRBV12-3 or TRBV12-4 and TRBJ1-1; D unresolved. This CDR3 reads CASSLVPTEAFF. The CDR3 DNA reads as TGTGCCAGCAGTTTGGTCCCTACTGAAGCTTTCTTT.